This T cell receptor beta chain was retrieved from a study of blood T cell repertoires in COVID-19. As for the study in general: The origin of the acute and convalescent COVID-19 samples was the United States, Italy and Spain.

Original analysis: The assay estimated nucleated cells by amplifying reference gene primers. Generated by immunoSEQ multiplex PCR, the TCRdb table keeps only in-frame clones and is missing some. The V and J calls and clone size were taken over from that table, and D and trimming were inferred from the DNA. The data hold around 95,000 clones, with roughly 80% observed a single time. After removal of 2 bases from V and 4 bases from J, the junction contained 6 bases not matched to a gene. CDR1 is SGHKS, CDR2 YYEKEE, per germline (reference sequence). This CDR3 contains 15 residues. The TCR comes from a woman aged 80 or older with acute or convalescent COVID-19. The sequencing sample was made of peripheral blood. The rearrangement joins TRBV5-5 to TRBJ1-1; 9 bases match TRBD1. The CDR3 loop reads CASSLRTGVSTEAFF. DNA of the CDR3: TGTGCCAGCAGCTTAAGGACAGGGGTGAGCACTGAAGCTTTCTTT.